Below, 12 T cell receptor beta chains from the same sample are listed, as sequenced in a study of blood T cells in healthy people across ages. Using a J-beta primer mix together with a sample-barcoded 5' primer, a second PCR was run for about 6 to 12 cycles. TCRdb itself ran the 5' RACE reads through MiXCR, one entry per CDR3 protein. Altogether 1.2 million to 1.5 million distinct CDR3 sequences are present, roughly 64% being singletons, with the ten largest covering about 6.7%. What was sequenced was blood. These receptors all stem from a man between 18 and 29 years old in good health.

This chain uses TRBV6-6 with TRBJ2-5, with D perhaps matching TRBD2 (5 bases). The CDR3 runs to 13 residues. Germline assignment: CDR1 MNHNY and CDR2 SVGAGI (reference sequence). Deletions cut 4 bases from V and 2 bases from J, with 8 bases between. The CDR3 loop reads CASSSEGQETQYF. In nucleotides, the CDR3 is TGTGCCAGCAGTTCTGAGGGACAAGAGACCCAGTACTTC.

The rearrangement uses TRBV4-1 and TRBJ1-2; D call uncertain. Germline CDR1 reads MGHRA; CDR2 reads YSYEKL. The V and J ends lost 0 bases and 1 base respectively, with 9 bases between them. This CDR3 contains 15 residues. CDR3 DNA sequence: TGCGCCAGCAGCCAAGATGCCGGAAATAACTATGGCTACACCTTC. This codes for CASSQDAGNNYGYTF.

The genes are TRBV20-1 and TRBJ1-6; D call uncertain. Trimming pared 2 bases from V and 9 bases from J, leaving 11 bases between. The CDR3 spans 13 residues. Germline V gives CDR1 DFQATT, CDR2 SNEGSKA (reference sequence). This chain's CDR3 is CSARLDRPSPLHF. The CDR3 DNA reads as TGCAGTGCTAGATTGGATAGACCTTCACCCCTCCACTTT.

The sample holds one count of this clonotype. CDR3 region: CASSHGVGEQYF. The CDR3 nucleotides read TGTGCCAGCAGCCACGGTGTAGGTGAGCAGTACTTC. The chain combines TRBV3-1 with TRBJ2-7; D not resolved. Trimming took off 3 bases at V and 7 bases at J, with 10 bases between the two ends. CDR1 is LGHDT and CDR2 is YNNKEL in the germline V gene (reference sequence). CDR3 size: 12 residues.

The chain carries TRBV21-1 and TRBJ1-2. TRBV21-1 is noted as a pseudogene. There are 14 residues in the CDR3. The CDR3 loop is CAGSTTVFNYGYTF. The CDR3 DNA reads TGTGCCGGCAGCACTACGGTTTTTAACTATGGCTACACCTTC.

J is TRBJ1-1 and V is TRBV29-1; TRBD1 is a possible D gene (6 bases). This CDR3 has 12 residues. CDR1 and CDR2 from the germline V gene are SQVTM and ANQGSEA. V was shortened by 4 bases and J by 4 bases, with 10 bases between the two germline ends. CDR3 amino acids: CSVVGGPTEAFF. The CDR3 DNA sequence: TGCAGCGTTGTGGGGGGGCCCACTGAAGCTTTCTTT. The whole variable domain, remainder taken from reference TRBV29-1 and TRBJ1-1, is SAVISQKPSRDICQRGTSLTIQCQVDSQVTMMFWYRQQPGQSLTLIATANQGSEATYESGFVIDKFPISRPNLTFSTLTVSNMSPEDSSIYLCSVVGGPTEAFFGQGTRLTVV.

Notes on this clonotype: Its ends do not fully match the called genes, so a read error is possible. The genes are TRBV2 and TRBJ2-5; D perhaps matches TRBD2 (6 bases). Germline CDR1 and CDR2: SNHLY and FYNNEI. This CDR3 has 17 residues. CDR3 protein: CAIPPRDSRASQEAQYF. For the CDR3, the DNA is TGTGCCATCCCACCTCGGGACTCTCGAGCCTCCCAAGAGGCCCAGTACTTC.

The chain couples TRBV18 to TRBJ2-7, with D hard to call. The germline V gene has CDR1 KGHSH and CDR2 LQKENI. V shed 4 bases and J shed 5 bases, with 9 bases lying between them. This CDR3 is built from 12 residues. DNA of the CDR3: TGTGCCAGCTCACACAACCTAGACGAGCAGTACTTC. It codes for CASSHNLDEQYF.

In this sample, this clonotype turned up a few times. The CDR3 DNA reads as TGTGCCAGCAGGCAGACAGGTTTGAGCGAGCAGTACTTC. Translation: CASRQTGLSEQYF. The genes are TRBV27 and TRBJ2-4; D possibly corresponds to TRBD1 (6 bases). The J call is in doubt because the DNA end fits TRBJ2-7 better. CDR1 is MNHEY and CDR2 is SMNVEV in the germline V gene (reference sequence). CDR3 length: 13 residues.

This clonotype showed up just a few times. At one of its ends the junction is not consistent with the germline gene, which may arise from a read error. The chain couples TRBV10-3 to TRBJ1-2; 9 bases match TRBD1. The CDR3 covers 17 residues. The V gene's germline CDR1 is ENHRY and CDR2 SYGVKD. The CDR3 coding sequence is TGTGCCATCAGTGAACATCCAACCGGGACAGGGCAATATGGTTACACCTTC. This gives the protein CAISEHPTGTGQYGYTF.

This clonotype was observed once. This chain joins TRBV20-1 and TRBJ2-1, with D perhaps matching TRBD1 or TRBD2 (6 bases each). The CDR3 length is 16 residues. Trimming took off 6 bases at V and 0 bases at J, with 18 bases between the two ends. Germline CDR1 DFQATT, CDR2 SNEGSKA (reference sequence). CDR3 protein: CSALSAGGRSYNEQFF. The CDR3 nucleotides are TGCAGTGCCCTGTCGGCCGGGGGCCGCTCCTACAATGAGCAGTTCTTC.

This rearrangement joins TRBV6-6 to TRBJ1-2; 9 bases are shared with TRBD1. J was trimmed by 4 bases and V by 8 bases; bases with no gene match: 14. CDR1 and CDR2 (germline): MNHNY, SVGAGI (reference sequence). The CDR3 extends over 16 amino acids. CDR3 nucleotides: TGTGCCAGCGGAGGGGAGAGGACAGGGGTGCCCTATGGCTACACCTTC. Translation gives CASGGERTGVPYGYTF.